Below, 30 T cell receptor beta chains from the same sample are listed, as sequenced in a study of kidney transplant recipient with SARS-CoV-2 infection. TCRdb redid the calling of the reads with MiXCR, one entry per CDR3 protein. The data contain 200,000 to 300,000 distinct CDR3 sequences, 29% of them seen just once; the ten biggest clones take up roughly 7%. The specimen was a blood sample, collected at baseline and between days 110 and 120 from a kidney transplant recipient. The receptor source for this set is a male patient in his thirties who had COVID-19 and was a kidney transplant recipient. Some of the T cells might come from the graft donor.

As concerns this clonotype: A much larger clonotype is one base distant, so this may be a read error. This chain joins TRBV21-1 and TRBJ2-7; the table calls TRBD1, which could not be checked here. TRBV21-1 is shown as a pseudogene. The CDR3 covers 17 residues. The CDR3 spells CAGSKEPPWGFRYEQYF. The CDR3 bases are TGTGCCGGCAGCAAAGAACCCCCTTGGGGGTTCCGCTACGAGCAGTACTTC.

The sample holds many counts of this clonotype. CDR3: CASSPSDRGEAFF. Here the CDR3 DNA reads TGTGCCAGCAGCCCATCTGACAGGGGGGAAGCTTTCTTT. The rearrangement links TRBV6-4 to TRBJ1-1; 9 bases match TRBD1. Per the germline V gene, CDR1 is MRHNA and CDR2 is SNTAGT. There are 13 residues in the CDR3. After removal of 6 bases from V and 8 bases from J, the junction contained 7 bases not matched to a gene.

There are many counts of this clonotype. The CDR3 protein is CASSPGQGKGTDTQYF. The DNA of the CDR3 is TGTGCCAGCAGCCCCGGACAGGGGAAGGGGACAGATACGCAGTATTTT. The chain links TRBV11-3 to TRBJ2-3, with TRBD1 identical over 9 bases. The V gene's germline CDR1 is SGHNT and CDR2 YENEEA. With 5 bases clipped from V and 3 bases from J, the junction kept 9 bases outside the gene matches. The CDR3 has 16 amino acids.

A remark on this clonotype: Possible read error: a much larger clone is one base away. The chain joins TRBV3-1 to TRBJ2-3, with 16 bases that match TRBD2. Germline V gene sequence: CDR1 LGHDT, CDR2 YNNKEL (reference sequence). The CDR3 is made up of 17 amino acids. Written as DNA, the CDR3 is TGTGCCGGCAGGGGGACTAGCGGGGGGGGTAGCACAGATACGCAGTATTTT. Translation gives CAGRGTSGGGSTDTQYF.

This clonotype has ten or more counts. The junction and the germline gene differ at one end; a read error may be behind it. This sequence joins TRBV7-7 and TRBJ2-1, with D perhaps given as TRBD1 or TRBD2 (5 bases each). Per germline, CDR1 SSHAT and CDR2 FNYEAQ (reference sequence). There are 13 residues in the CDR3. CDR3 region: CASSLGPVNEQFF. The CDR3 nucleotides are TGTGCTAGCAGCTTGGGACCTGTCAATGAGCAGTTCTTC.

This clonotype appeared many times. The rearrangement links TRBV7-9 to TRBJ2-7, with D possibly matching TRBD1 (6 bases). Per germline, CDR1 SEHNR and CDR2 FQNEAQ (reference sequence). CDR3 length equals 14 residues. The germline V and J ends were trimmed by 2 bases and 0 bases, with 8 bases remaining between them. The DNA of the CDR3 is TGTGCCAGCAGCTTACGACAGGACTCCTACGAGCAGTACTTC. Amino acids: CASSLRQDSYEQYF.

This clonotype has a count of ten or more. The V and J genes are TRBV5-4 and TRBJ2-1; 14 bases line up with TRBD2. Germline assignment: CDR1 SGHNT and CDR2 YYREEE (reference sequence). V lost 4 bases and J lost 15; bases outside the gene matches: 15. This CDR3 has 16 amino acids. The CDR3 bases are TGTGCCAGCAGCCCCCGAGCGGGACTAGCGGGAGATAGGGCGTTCTTC. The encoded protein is CASSPRAGLAGDRAFF.

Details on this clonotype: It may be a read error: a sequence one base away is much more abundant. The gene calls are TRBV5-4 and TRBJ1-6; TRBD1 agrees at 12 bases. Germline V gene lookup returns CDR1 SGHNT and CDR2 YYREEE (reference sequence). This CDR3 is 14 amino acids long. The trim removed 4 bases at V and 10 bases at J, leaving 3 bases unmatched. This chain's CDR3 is CASSRDRGQSPLHF. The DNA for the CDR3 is TGTGCCAGCAGCCGGGACAGGGGGCAGTCACCCCTCCACTTT.

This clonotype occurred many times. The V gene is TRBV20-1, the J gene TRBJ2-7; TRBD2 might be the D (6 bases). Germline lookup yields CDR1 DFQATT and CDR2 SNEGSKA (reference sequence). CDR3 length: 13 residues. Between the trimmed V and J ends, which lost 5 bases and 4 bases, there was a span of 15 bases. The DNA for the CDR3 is TGCAGTGCTCCGGGGGAGGTTTCGTACGAGCAGTACTTC. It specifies CSAPGEVSYEQYF.

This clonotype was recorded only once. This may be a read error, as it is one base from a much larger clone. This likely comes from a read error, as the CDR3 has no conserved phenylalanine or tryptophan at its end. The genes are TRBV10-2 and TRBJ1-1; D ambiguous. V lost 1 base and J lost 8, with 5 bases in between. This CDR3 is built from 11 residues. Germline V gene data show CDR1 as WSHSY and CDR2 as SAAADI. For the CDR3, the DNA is TGCGCCAGCAGTGAGTTGGGAGAAGCTTTCCTT. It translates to CASSELGEAFL.

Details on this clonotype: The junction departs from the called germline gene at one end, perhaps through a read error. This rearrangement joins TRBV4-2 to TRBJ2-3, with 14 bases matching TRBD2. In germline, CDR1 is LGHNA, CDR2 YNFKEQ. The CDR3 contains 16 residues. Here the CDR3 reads CASSPGLAGAGATQCF. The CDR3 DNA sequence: TGTGCCAGCAGCCCGGGACTAGCGGGGGCGGGGGCTACGCAGTGTTTT.

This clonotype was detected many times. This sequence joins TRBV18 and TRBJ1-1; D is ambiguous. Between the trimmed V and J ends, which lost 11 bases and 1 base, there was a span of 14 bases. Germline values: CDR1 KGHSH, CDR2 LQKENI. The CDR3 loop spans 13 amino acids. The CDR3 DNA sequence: TGTGCCTGTCAGAGGGATGGGAACACTGAAGCTTTCTTT. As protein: CACQRDGNTEAFF. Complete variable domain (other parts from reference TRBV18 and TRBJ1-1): NAGVMQNPRHLVRRRGQEARLRCSPMKGHSHVYWYRQLPEEGLKFMVYLQKENIIDESGMPKERFSAEFPKEGPSILRIQQVVRGDSAAYFCACQRDGNTEAFFGQGTRLTVV.

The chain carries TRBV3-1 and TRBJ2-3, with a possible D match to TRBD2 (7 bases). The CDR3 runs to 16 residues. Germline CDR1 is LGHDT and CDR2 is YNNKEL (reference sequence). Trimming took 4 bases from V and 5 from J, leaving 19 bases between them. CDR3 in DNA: TGTGCCAGCAGCCCTTCTTGGGGGGGCCTGGGAGATACGCAGTATTTT. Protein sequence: CASSPSWGGLGDTQYF.

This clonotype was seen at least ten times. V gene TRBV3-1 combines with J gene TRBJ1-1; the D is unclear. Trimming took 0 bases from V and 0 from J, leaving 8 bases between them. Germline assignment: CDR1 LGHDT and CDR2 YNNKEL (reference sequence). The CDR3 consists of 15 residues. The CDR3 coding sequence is TGTGCCAGCAGCCAAGAAAGATCCATGAACACTGAAGCTTTCTTT. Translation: CASSQERSMNTEAFF.

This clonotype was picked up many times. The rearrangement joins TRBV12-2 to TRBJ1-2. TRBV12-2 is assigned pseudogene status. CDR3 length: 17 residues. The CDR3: CASRDTGTPRKTYGYTF. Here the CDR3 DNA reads TGTGCAAGTCGCGATACCGGGACTCCACGAAAGACCTATGGCTACACCTTC.

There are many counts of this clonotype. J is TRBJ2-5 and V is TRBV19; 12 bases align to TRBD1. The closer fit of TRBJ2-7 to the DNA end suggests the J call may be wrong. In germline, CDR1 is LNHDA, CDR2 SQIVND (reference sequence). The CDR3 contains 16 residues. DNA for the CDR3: TGTGCCAGTAGCTCATTGGGACAGGGGGCGCCTTACGAGCAGTACTTC. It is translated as CASSSLGQGAPYEQYF.

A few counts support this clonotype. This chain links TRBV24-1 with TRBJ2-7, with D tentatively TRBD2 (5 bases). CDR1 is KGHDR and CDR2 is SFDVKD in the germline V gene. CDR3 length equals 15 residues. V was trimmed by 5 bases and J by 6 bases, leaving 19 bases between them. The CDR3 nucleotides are TGTGCCACCAGTGGACTAAGGCTAAATTTGGGCGAGCAGTACTTC. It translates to CATSGLRLNLGEQYF.

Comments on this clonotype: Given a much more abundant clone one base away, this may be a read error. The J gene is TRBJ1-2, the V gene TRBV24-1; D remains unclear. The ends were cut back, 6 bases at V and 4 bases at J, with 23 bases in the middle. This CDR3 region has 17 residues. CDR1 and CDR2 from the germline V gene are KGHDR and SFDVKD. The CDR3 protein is CATSLRNSTRKTYGYTF. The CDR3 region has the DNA TGTGCCACCAGTTTACGAAATAGTACCAGAAAGACCTATGGCTACACCTTC.

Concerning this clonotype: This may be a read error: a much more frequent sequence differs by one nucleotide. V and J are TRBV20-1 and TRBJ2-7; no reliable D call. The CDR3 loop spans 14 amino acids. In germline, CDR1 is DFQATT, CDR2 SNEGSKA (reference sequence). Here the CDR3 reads CSAGDGSGPVGQYF. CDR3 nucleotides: TGCAGTGCTGGAGATGGGTCCGGCCCTGTTGGGCAGTACTTC.

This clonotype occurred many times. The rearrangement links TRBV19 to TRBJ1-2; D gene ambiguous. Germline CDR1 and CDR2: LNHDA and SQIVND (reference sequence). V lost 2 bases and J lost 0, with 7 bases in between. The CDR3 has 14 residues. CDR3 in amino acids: CASSIQDSNYGYTF. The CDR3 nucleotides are TGTGCCAGTAGTATACAGGACTCTAACTATGGCTACACCTTC.

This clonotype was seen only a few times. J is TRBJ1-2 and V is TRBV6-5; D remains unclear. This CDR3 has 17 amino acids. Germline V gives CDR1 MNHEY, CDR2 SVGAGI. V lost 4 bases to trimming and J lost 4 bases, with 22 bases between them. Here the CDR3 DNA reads TGTGCCAGCAGTTTTTGCCACTCTATGCGAAAGACCTATGGCTACACCTTC. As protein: CASSFCHSMRKTYGYTF.

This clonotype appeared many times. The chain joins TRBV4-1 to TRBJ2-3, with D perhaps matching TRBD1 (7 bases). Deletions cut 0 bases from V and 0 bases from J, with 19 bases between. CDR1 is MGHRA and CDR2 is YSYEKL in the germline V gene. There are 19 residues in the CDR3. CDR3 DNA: TGCGCCAGCAGCCAAGACCGGGGGACAGCCACGGTTAGCACAGATACGCAGTATTTT. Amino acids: CASSQDRGTATVSTDTQYF.

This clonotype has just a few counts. The CDR3 loop is CASSLRDPNTEAFF. The CDR3 region has the DNA TGCGCCAGCAGCTTACGGGACCCCAACACTGAAGCTTTCTTT. The chain uses TRBV5-1 and TRBJ1-1, with D perhaps TRBD1 (5 bases). The V and J ends lost 2 bases and 2 bases respectively, with 10 bases between them. Germline loops: CDR1 SGHRS, CDR2 YFSETQ. CDR3 size: 14 residues.

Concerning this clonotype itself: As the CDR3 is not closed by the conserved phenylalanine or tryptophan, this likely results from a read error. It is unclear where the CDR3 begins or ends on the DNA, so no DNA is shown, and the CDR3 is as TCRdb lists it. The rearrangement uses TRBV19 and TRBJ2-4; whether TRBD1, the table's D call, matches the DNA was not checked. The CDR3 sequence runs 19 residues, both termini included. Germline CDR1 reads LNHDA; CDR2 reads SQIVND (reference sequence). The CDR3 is CASTLEPGQPILAKNIQHS.

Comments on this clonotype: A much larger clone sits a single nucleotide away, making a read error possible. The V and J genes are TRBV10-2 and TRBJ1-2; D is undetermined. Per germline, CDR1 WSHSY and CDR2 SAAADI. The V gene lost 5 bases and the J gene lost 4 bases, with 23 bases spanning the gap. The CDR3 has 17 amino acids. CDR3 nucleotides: TGCGCCAGCAGTTGGCCAACCACTTCTAGAAAGACCTATGGCTACACCTTC. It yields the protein CASSWPTTSRKTYGYTF.

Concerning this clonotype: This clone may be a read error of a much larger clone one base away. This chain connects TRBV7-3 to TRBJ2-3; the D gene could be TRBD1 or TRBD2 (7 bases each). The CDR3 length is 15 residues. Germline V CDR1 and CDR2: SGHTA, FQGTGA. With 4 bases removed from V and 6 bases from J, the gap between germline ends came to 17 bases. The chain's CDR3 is CASSSSGGGYDTQYF. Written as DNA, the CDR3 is TGTGCCAGCAGCTCTTCAGGGGGGGGATACGATACGCAGTATTTT.

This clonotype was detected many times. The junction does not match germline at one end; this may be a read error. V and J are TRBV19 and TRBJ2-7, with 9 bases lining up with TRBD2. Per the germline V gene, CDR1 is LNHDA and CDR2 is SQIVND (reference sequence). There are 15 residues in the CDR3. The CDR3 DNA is TGTGCCAGTAGTATAGCTGCGGAGTCTAGCGGGAAGCTGCACTTC. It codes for CASSIAAESSGKLHF.

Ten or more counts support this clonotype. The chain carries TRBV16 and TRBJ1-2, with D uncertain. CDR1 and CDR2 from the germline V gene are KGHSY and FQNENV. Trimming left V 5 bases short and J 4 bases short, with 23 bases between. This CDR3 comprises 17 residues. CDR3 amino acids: CASSSIWVVRKTYGYTF. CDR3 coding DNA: TGTGCCAGCAGCTCGATTTGGGTCGTTAGAAAGACCTATGGCTACACCTTC.

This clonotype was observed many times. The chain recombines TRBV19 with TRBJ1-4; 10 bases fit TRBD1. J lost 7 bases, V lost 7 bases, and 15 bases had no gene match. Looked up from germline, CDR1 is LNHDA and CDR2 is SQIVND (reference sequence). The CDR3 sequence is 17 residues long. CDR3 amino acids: CASNPRGRDRGIEKLFF. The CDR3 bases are TGTGCCAGTAACCCCCGGGGCCGGGACAGGGGAATTGAAAAACTGTTTTTT. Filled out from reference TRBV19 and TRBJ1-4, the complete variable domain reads DGGITQSPKYLFRKEGQNVTLSCEQNLNHDAMYWYRQDPGQGLRLIYYSQIVNDFQKGDIAEGYSVSREKKESFPLTVTSAQKNPTAFYLCASNPRGRDRGIEKLFFGSGTQLSVL.

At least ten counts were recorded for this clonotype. The CDR3 region has the DNA TGTGCCAGCAGCTTAGAGGGGACAGGGCCCGGGGAGCTGTTTTTT. It specifies CASSLEGTGPGELFF. The V gene is TRBV11-2, the J gene TRBJ2-2, with TRBD1 identical over 9 bases. CDR3 length equals 15 residues. V shed 0 bases and J 6 bases; nucleotides not matched to a gene: 2. Germline V gene data show CDR1 as SGHAT and CDR2 as FQNNGV.